This T cell receptor (beta chain) was retrieved from a study of T cell changes during pregnancy in multiple sclerosis. Only in-frame clones appear in the TCRdb table, and some are missing; sequencing was by immunoSEQ multiplex PCR. This sample has around 100,000 clones, with about nine tenths found just once. The sequence derives from a female donor in good health, enrolled as a control in a pregnancy study. The material sequenced was peripheral blood, taken in the second trimester of pregnancy.

CDR3: CASSQRTGLFNQPQHF. Written as DNA, the CDR3 is TGTGCCAGCAGCCAACGTACAGGGCTTTTCAATCAGCCCCAGCATTTT. The J gene is TRBJ1-5, the V gene TRBV5-6; a possible D gene is TRBD1 (6 bases). V was cut by 4 bases and J by 3 bases, with 17 bases left in between. Germline V gives CDR1 SGHDT, CDR2 YYEEEE. This CDR3 comprises 16 residues. The complete variable domain, with remaining parts taken from reference TRBV5-6 and TRBJ1-5, reads DAGVTQSPTHLIKTRGQQVTLRCSPKSGHDTVSWYQQALGQGPQFIFQYYEEEERQRGNFPDRFSGHQFPNYSSELNVNALLLGDSALYLCASSQRTGLFNQPQHFGDGTRLSIL.